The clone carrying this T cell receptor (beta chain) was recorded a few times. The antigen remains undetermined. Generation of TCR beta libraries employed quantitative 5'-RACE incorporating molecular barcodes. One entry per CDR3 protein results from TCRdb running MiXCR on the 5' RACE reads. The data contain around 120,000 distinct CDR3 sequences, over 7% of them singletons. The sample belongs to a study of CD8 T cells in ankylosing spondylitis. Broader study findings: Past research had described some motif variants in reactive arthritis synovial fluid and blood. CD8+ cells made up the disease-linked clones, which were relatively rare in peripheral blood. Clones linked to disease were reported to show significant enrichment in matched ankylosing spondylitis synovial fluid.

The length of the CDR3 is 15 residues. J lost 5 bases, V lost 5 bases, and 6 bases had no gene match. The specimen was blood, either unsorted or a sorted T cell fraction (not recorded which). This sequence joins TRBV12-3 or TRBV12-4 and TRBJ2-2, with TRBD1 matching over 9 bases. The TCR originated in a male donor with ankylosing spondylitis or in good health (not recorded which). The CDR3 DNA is TGTGCCAGCAGTGGTGGGACAGGGAGAACCGGGGAGCTGTTTTTT. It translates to CASSGGTGRTGELFF.